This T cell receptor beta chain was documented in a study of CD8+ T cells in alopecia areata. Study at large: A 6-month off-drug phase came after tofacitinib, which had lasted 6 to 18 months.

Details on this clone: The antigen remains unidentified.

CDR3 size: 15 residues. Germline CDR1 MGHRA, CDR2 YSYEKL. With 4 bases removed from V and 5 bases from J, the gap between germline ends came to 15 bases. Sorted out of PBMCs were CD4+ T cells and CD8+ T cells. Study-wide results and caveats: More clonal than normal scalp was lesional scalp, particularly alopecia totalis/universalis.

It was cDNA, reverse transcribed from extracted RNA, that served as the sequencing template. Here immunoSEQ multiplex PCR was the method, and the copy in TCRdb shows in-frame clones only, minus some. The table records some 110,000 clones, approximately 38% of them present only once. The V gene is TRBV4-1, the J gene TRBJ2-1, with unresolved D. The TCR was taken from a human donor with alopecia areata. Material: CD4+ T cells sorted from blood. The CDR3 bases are TGCGCCAGCAGCCCCTGGGCCTCGGCGGACAATGAGCAGTTCTTC. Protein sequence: CASSPWASADNEQFF.